These 29 T cell receptor beta chains came from one sample sequenced in a study of regulatory T cells in long-lasting Graves disease. As to time point: newly diagnosed GD, antithyroid drugs for less than 3 months. Following extraction of RNA from PBMCs, that RNA was used to make the TCR library. Construction of the TCR beta libraries employed iRepertoire HTBI primers in conjunction with Arm-PCR of CDR3 regions. In TCRdb, the multiplex PCR reads were re-called with MiXCR into one record per CDR3 protein. This sample yields around 450,000 distinct CDR3 sequences, of which 16% are seen a single time; 10% to 15% belongs to the top ten. The data were also submitted as part of a second study, on T cells in Graves' hyperthyroidism and ophthalmopathy.

Here the sequenced sample was peripheral blood mononuclear cells (PBMCs), taken at new diagnosis, from a patient treated with antithyroid drugs. All receptors come from a man aged 40-50 years with Graves disease.

This clonotype was counted a few times. The V gene is TRBV2, the J gene TRBJ2-1; the D is unclear. The CDR3 sequence is 14 residues long. Germline V gene data show CDR1 as SNHLY and CDR2 as FYNNEI. V gave up 2 bases and J gave up 7 bases, with 12 bases separating them. The CDR3 reads CASSEITVKNEQFF. CDR3 nucleotide sequence: TGTGCCAGCAGTGAAATTACGGTTAAGAATGAGCAGTTCTTC.

This chain joins TRBV4-2 and TRBJ2-6; maybe TRBD1 (6 bases). The germline V gene encodes CDR1 LGHNA and CDR2 YNFKEQ. The V and J ends lost 0 bases and 2 bases respectively, with 14 bases between them. The CDR3 has 18 residues. CDR3 DNA: TGTGCCAGCAGCCAAGAAGGGGTACAGGGTGCTGGGGCCAACGTCCTGACTTTC. As protein: CASSQEGVQGAGANVLTF.

At least ten counts were recorded for this clonotype. The chain joins TRBV2 to TRBJ1-1; no clear D. Trimming took 4 bases from V and 8 from J, leaving 8 bases between them. Germline values: CDR1 SNHLY, CDR2 FYNNEI. This CDR3 has 11 amino acids. Written as DNA, the CDR3 is TGTGCCAGCAGTGGAGGCCCCGAAGCTTTCTTT. It is translated as CASSGGPEAFF.

Turning to this clonotype: A much larger clone is a single base away; this may be a read error. V usage is TRBV28 and J usage is TRBJ2-1, with 8 bases lining up with TRBD2. From germline, CDR1 is MDHEN and CDR2 SYDVKM. The CDR3 runs 15 residues. Here the CDR3 reads CASIPGLESYYEQFF. For the CDR3, the DNA is TGTGCCAGCATCCCGGGACTAGAGTCCTACTATGAGCAGTTCTTC.

The V gene is TRBV30, the J gene TRBJ1-6; D unclear. The V gene lost 5 bases and the J gene lost 10 bases, with 12 bases spanning the gap. This CDR3 contains 12 residues. Germline V lookup: CDR1 GTSNPN, CDR2 SVGIG (reference sequence). This chain's CDR3 is CAWEDRKSPLHF. The DNA of the CDR3 is TGTGCCTGGGAGGATAGAAAGTCACCCCTCCACTTT.

This clonotype has at least ten counts. The chain employs TRBV5-1 and TRBJ2-7; TRBD1 matches 7 bases. The V gene end was trimmed by 4 bases and the J gene end by 3 bases; junction bases not matched to a gene: 7. This CDR3 contains 14 residues. Germline CDR1 reads SGHRS; CDR2 reads YFSETQ. As DNA, the CDR3 is TGCGCCAGCAGCGTAACCGGGACAGACTACGAGCAGTACTTC. It translates to CASSVTGTDYEQYF.

This clonotype occurred many times. The genes are TRBV12-3 or TRBV12-4 and TRBJ1-2; 8 positions agree with TRBD1. The CDR3 spans 16 residues. The trim removed 5 bases at V and 2 bases at J, leaving 10 bases unmatched. This CDR3 reads CASSPLGQGMNYGYTF. CDR3 nucleotide sequence: TGTGCCAGCAGTCCTCTCGGACAGGGAATGAACTATGGCTACACCTTC.

The sample holds a few counts of this clonotype. The CDR3 DNA is TGCAGTGCTAGTGTTGGGACTAGCGGGAGCGGTGAGCAGTTCTTC. The encoded protein is CSASVGTSGSGEQFF. The chain joins TRBV20-1 to TRBJ2-1; 14 nucleotides align to TRBD2. Germline V gene lookup returns CDR1 DFQATT and CDR2 SNEGSKA (reference sequence). The CDR3 is 15 amino acids. Trimming removed 3 bases from V and 9 bases from J; junction bases left unmatched: 7.

This clonotype was counted at least ten times. The rearrangement joins TRBV20-1 to TRBJ2-3, with D perhaps TRBD2 (7 bases). The CDR3 is 15 amino acids. Germline V gene data show CDR1 as DFQATT and CDR2 as SNEGSKA (reference sequence). The V end was cut by 4 bases, the J end by 2 bases, with 16 bases between. Here the CDR3 reads CSATLGRGITDTQYF. The CDR3 bases are TGCAGTGCTACATTGGGGAGGGGGATCACAGATACGCAGTATTTT.

This clonotype was seen at least ten times. The V gene is TRBV3-1, the J gene TRBJ1-3; D ambiguous. This CDR3 has 17 amino acids. Trimming cost V 8 bases and J 0 bases, with 20 bases left between them. Germline CDR1 reads LGHDT; CDR2 reads YNNKEL (reference sequence). CDR3 nucleotides: TGTGCCAGCCAAAAAAGTAGTGGCACTTCCTCTGGAAACACCATATATTTT. It yields the protein CASQKSSGTSSGNTIYF.

This clonotype was seen at least ten times. The rearrangement links TRBV7-2 to TRBJ2-7; D is uncertain. CDR1 SGHTA and CDR2 FQGNSA come from the germline V gene. CDR3 length: 13 amino acids. Trimming took off 1 base at V and 4 bases at J, with 8 bases between the two ends. The chain's CDR3 is CASSLGRLYEQYF. The CDR3 region has the DNA TGTGCCAGCAGCTTAGGGCGGCTGTACGAGCAGTACTTC.

This clonotype turned up a few times. The gene calls are TRBV6-2 or TRBV6-3 and TRBJ2-7; TRBD2 matches at 7 bases. CDR3 length equals 16 residues. V was clipped by 7 bases and J by 1 base; unmatched bases: 13. Germline values: CDR1 MNHEY, CDR2 SVGEGT. CDR3 sequence (DNA): TGTGCCAGCAATCCCCCCGGGGGAGGGAAATCCTACGAGCAGTACTTC. The encoded protein is CASNPPGGGKSYEQYF.

This clonotype was recorded many times. The chain recombines TRBV2 with TRBJ2-7, with a tentative D call TRBD2 (7 bases). V was trimmed by 7 bases and J by 5 bases, leaving 9 bases between them. This CDR3 region has 11 residues. Germline CDR1 reads SNHLY; CDR2 reads FYNNEI. CDR3 DNA: TGTGCCAGCATGGGGGGGCACGAGCAGTACTTC. Protein product: CASMGGHEQYF. Using reference TRBV2 and TRBJ2-7 for the parts outside the CDR3, the full variable domain is EPEVTQTPSHQVTQMGQEVILRCVPISNHLYFYWYRQILGQKVEFLVSFYNNEISEKSEIFDDQFSVERPDGSNFTLKIRSTKLEDSAMYFCASMGGHEQYFGPGTRLTVT.

Comment on this clonotype: This sequence may be a read error, since a much larger clone differs from it by one base. The chain has TRBV3-1 and TRBJ2-2, with 7 bases identical to TRBD2. The CDR3 has 18 residues. Per the germline V gene, CDR1 is LGHDT and CDR2 is YNNKEL (reference sequence). CDR3 DNA: TGTGCCAGCAGCTTTCGCGGGGGACGGGGGGTGAACACCGAGGAGCTGTTTTTT. It is translated as CASSFRGGRGVNTEELFF.

This clonotype was counted a few times. The rearrangement uses TRBV25-1 and TRBJ2-1; 16 bases fit TRBD2. The length of the CDR3 is 19 residues. J was trimmed by 7 bases and V by 2 bases; bases with no gene match: 11. CDR1 is MGHDK and CDR2 is SYGVNS in the germline V gene. The CDR3 bases are TGTGCCAGCAGTGAAACAACGGGACTAGCGGGAGGGCCGCAGAATGAGCAGTTCTTC. It yields the protein CASSETTGLAGGPQNEQFF.

This clonotype was observed many times. V gene TRBV5-1 combines with J gene TRBJ1-1; 11 nucleotides line up with TRBD1. V gave up 4 bases and J gave up 0 bases; unmatched junction bases: 2. Germline-derived CDR1 and CDR2 are SGHRS and YFSETQ. This CDR3 region has 15 residues. This chain's CDR3 is CASSGTGGLNTEAFF. The CDR3 DNA is TGCGCCAGCAGCGGGACAGGGGGGTTGAACACTGAAGCTTTCTTT.

Comments on this clonotype: A single base separates this from a much larger clone, so it may be a read error. The rearrangement links TRBV5-1 to TRBJ2-5; D gene ambiguous. CDR1 and CDR2 (germline): SGHRS, YFSETQ. V was trimmed by 6 bases and J by 4 bases, leaving 13 bases between them. The CDR3 runs 13 residues. CDR3 loop: CASKVHGLETQYF. In DNA, the CDR3 is TGCGCCAGCAAGGTCCATGGGCTAGAGACCCAGTACTTC.

This clonotype has ten or more counts. The chain combines TRBV28 with TRBJ2-7; TRBD2 agrees at 7 bases. The J segment lost 1 base and the V segment lost 4 bases, leaving 10 bases of the junction unmatched. The germline V gene has CDR1 MDHEN and CDR2 SYDVKM. The CDR3 runs to 16 residues. CDR3 in amino acids: CASSYEAGDVSYEQYF. CDR3 coding DNA: TGTGCCAGCAGTTATGAGGCGGGGGACGTATCCTACGAGCAGTACTTC. The full variable domain, with the rest looked up from reference TRBV28 and TRBJ2-7, is DVKVTQSSRYLVKRTGEKVFLECVQDMDHENMFWYRQDPGLGLRLIYFSYDVKMKEKGDIPEGYSVSREKKERFSLILESASTNQTSMYLCASSYEAGDVSYEQYFGPGTRLTVT.

This clonotype was picked up one time. The gene calls are TRBV29-1 and TRBJ2-1; 8 bases fit TRBD2. The CDR3 extends over 12 amino acids. Germline-derived CDR1 and CDR2 are SQVTM and ANQGSEA. The V segment lost 6 bases and the J segment 6 bases; nucleotides outside the gene matches: 4. The CDR3 nucleotides are TGCAGCGTCCGGGAGGGGGGCAATGAGCAGTTCTTC. Its protein product is CSVREGGNEQFF.

This clonotype was seen repeatedly, ten times or more. The rearrangement uses TRBV18 and TRBJ2-7; 10 bases are shared with TRBD2. The germline CDR1 and CDR2 sequences are KGHSH and LQKENI. The CDR3 runs 15 residues. The J segment lost 4 bases and the V segment lost 2 bases, leaving 5 bases of the junction unmatched. The CDR3, as DNA: TGTGCCAGCTCACCAGCTAGCGGGAGTATGTACGAGCAGTACTTC. It translates to CASSPASGSMYEQYF. Full variable domain (missing parts from reference TRBV18 and TRBJ2-7): NAGVMQNPRHLVRRRGQEARLRCSPMKGHSHVYWYRQLPEEGLKFMVYLQKENIIDESGMPKERFSAEFPKEGPSILRIQQVVRGDSAAYFCASSPASGSMYEQYFGPGTRLTVT.

The V and J genes are TRBV12-3 or TRBV12-4 and TRBJ2-5, with TRBD2 identical over 9 bases. V lost 4 bases to trimming and J lost 4 bases; unmatched junction nucleotides: 7. This CDR3 is 15 amino acids long. The CDR3, as DNA: TGTGCCAGCAGTTCGGGCGGGAGGGCCATAGAGACCCAGTACTTC. Protein: CASSSGGRAIETQYF.

In its sample, this clonotype was seen a few times. The chain is built from TRBV5-6 and TRBJ2-7; 7 bases map to TRBD1. This CDR3 has 14 amino acids. The junction had 7 bases not matched to a gene; V was cut back by 3 bases and J by 4 bases. Germline V gene lookup returns CDR1 SGHDT and CDR2 YYEEEE. CDR3 sequence reads: CASSSDRRWYEQYF. In DNA, the CDR3 is TGTGCCAGCAGCTCGGACAGGCGGTGGTACGAGCAGTACTTC.

This clonotype appeared many times. The chain employs TRBV5-1 and TRBJ2-7, with 7 bases identical to TRBD1. CDR3 length: 16 amino acids. V lost 0 bases to trimming and J lost 2 bases; unmatched junction nucleotides: 8. Germline V lookup: CDR1 SGHRS, CDR2 YFSETQ. The CDR3: CASSLESGQRAYEQYF. CDR3 DNA sequence: TGCGCCAGCAGCTTGGAATCGGGACAGAGGGCCTACGAGCAGTACTTC.

This clonotype was found a few times. This rearrangement joins TRBV18 to TRBJ2-2, with 9 bases aligning to TRBD1. The CDR3 is made up of 15 amino acids. Germline CDR1 and CDR2: KGHSH and LQKENI. The V and J ends lost 5 bases and 7 bases, in that order; junction bases with no gene match: 8. The CDR3 sequence is CASSALGQGFGELFF. The CDR3 DNA follows: TGTGCCAGCTCAGCGCTTGGACAGGGGTTCGGGGAGCTGTTTTTT. Together with reference TRBV18 and TRBJ2-2, the CDR3 gives the full variable domain: NAGVMQNPRHLVRRRGQEARLRCSPMKGHSHVYWYRQLPEEGLKFMVYLQKENIIDESGMPKERFSAEFPKEGPSILRIQQVVRGDSAAYFCASSALGQGFGELFFGEGSRLTVL.

This clonotype was counted at least ten times. The gene calls are TRBV20-1 and TRBJ2-7; tentative D call: TRBD1 (5 bases). V was cut by 3 bases and J by 2 bases, with 11 bases left in between. CDR3 length equals 13 residues. The germline CDR1 and CDR2 sequences are DFQATT and SNEGSKA (reference sequence). This CDR3 is CSARWGQTYEQYF. The CDR3 DNA reads TGCAGTGCTAGGTGGGGCCAGACCTACGAGCAGTACTTC.

The chain carries TRBV7-2 and TRBJ2-7; the D gene could be TRBD1 or TRBD2 (5 bases each). The CDR3 has 14 residues. V was trimmed by 4 bases and J by 2 bases, leaving 12 bases between them. The germline V gene has CDR1 SGHTA and CDR2 FQGNSA. The CDR3 sequence is CASSSSGTTYEQYF. DNA of the CDR3: TGTGCCAGCAGCTCATCCGGGACGACCTACGAGCAGTACTTC.

This rearrangement joins TRBV24-1 to TRBJ1-5, with TRBD1 identical over 11 bases. The V and J ends lost 6 bases and 7 bases, in that order; junction bases with no gene match: 4. From germline, CDR1 is KGHDR and CDR2 SFDVKD. The CDR3 runs 14 residues. CDR3 protein: CATSKGQGEQPQHF. CDR3 in DNA: TGTGCCACCAGTAAGGGACAGGGGGAACAGCCCCAGCATTTT.

This chain links TRBV20-1 with TRBJ1-6; D gene ambiguous. Germline lookup yields CDR1 DFQATT and CDR2 SNEGSKA (reference sequence). V lost 6 bases, J lost 6 bases, and 12 bases lay in between. CDR3 size: 13 residues. CDR3 nucleotides: TGCAGTGCGCCCGCGTCGGTTAATTCACCCCTCCACTTT. Translated, it gives CSAPASVNSPLHF.

This clonotype was observed a handful of times. CDR3 sequence (DNA): TGTGCCAGCAGTTCGGGACAGGGACCTGTCTACGAGCAGTACTTC. This encodes CASSSGQGPVYEQYF. The chain is built from TRBV27 and TRBJ2-7; 9 nucleotides agree with TRBD1. CDR1 is MNHEY and CDR2 is SMNVEV in the germline V gene (reference sequence). CDR3 length: 15 residues. V shed 4 bases, J shed 3 bases, and the junction held 7 bases outside the gene matches.